Below, 8 T cell receptor beta chains from the same sample are listed, as sequenced in a study of blood T cell repertoires in COVID-19. TCRdb keeps only in-frame clones here, not all; method: immunoSEQ multiplex PCR. The sample records around 120,000 clones, 87% being singletons. The sequenced sample was peripheral blood. These receptors all come from a woman in her 70s with acute or convalescent COVID-19.

The V call is TRBV12-3 or TRBV12-4, the J call TRBJ1-1; D is unclear. The V and J ends lost 8 bases and 3 bases respectively, with 10 bases between them. This CDR3 is 12 amino acids long. The CDR3 DNA is TGTGCCAGCCGGAGTGGAGACACTGAAGCTTTCTTT. The encoded protein is CASRSGDTEAFF.

In this sample, this clone turned up once. The rearrangement joins TRBV28 to TRBJ2-7; perhaps TRBD2 as D (6 bases). V dropped 6 bases and J dropped 0 bases, with 15 bases sitting between them. This CDR3 has 15 residues. CDR1 MDHEN and CDR2 SYDVKM come from the germline V gene. The chain's CDR3 is CASRRSGGGSYEQYF. The CDR3, as DNA: TGTGCCAGCAGACGCTCTGGGGGAGGCTCCTACGAGCAGTACTTC.

J is TRBJ2-2 and V is TRBV18; 8 positions agree with TRBD1. V gave up 1 base and J gave up 1 base; unmatched junction bases: 2. Germline-derived CDR1 and CDR2 are KGHSH and LQKENI. This CDR3 has 16 residues. The DNA for the CDR3 is TGTGCCAGCTCACCACTTGGACAGGGGAACACCGGGGAGCTGTTTTTT. Its translation: CASSPLGQGNTGELFF.

This clone appeared once. The V and J genes are TRBV5-1 and TRBJ2-3; 9 bases agree with TRBD2. In germline, CDR1 is SGHRS, CDR2 YFSETQ. There are 14 residues in the CDR3. With 4 bases clipped from V and 6 bases from J, the junction kept 6 bases outside the gene matches. The CDR3 loop reads CASSLGLASDTQYF. As DNA, the CDR3 is TGCGCCAGCAGCCTGGGACTAGCTTCTGATACGCAGTATTTT. Together with reference TRBV5-1 and TRBJ2-3, the CDR3 gives the full variable domain: KAGVTQTPRYLIKTRGQQVTLSCSPISGHRSVSWYQQTPGQGLQFLFEYFSETQRNKGNFPGRFSGRQFSNSRSEMNVSTLELGDSALYLCASSLGLASDTQYFGPGTRLTVL.

V usage is TRBV12-3 or TRBV12-4 and J usage is TRBJ1-2; D remains ambiguous. V was trimmed by 1 base and J by 8 bases, leaving 11 bases between them. CDR3 length: 13 residues. The CDR3 bases are TGTGCCAGCAGTTTAGGGTTTCCGGGGGGCTACACCTTC. The encoded protein is CASSLGFPGGYTF.

This clone has a single count. CDR3 in amino acids: CASSSTTGTGAGYTF. DNA for the CDR3: TGTGCCAGCAGTTCGACCACCGGGACAGGGGCCGGCTACACCTTC. The gene calls are TRBV6-5 and TRBJ1-2, with 10 bases lining up with TRBD1. J gave up 8 bases and V 4 bases, and 10 bases lay outside the gene matches. Germline V gene lookup returns CDR1 MNHEY and CDR2 SVGAGI. The CDR3 consists of 15 residues.

This clone was seen more than once but under ten times. The chain combines TRBV27 with TRBJ1-6, with no clear D. Trimming removed 2 bases at V and 1 base at J, with 9 bases between. The CDR3 is 16 amino acids. Germline lookup yields CDR1 MNHEY and CDR2 SMNVEV (reference sequence). CDR3 loop: CASSLRGGSYNSPLHF. The CDR3 DNA reads TGTGCCAGCAGTTTACGGGGAGGATCCTATAATTCACCCCTCCACTTT.

The rearrangement joins TRBV27 to TRBJ2-7; TRBD2 matches at 11 bases. The ends lost 6 bases at V and 0 bases at J; junction bases unmatched: 7. Germline assignment: CDR1 MNHEY and CDR2 SMNVEV (reference sequence). The CDR3 is made up of 16 amino acids. Written as DNA, the CDR3 is TGTGCCAGCAGCCCCTCGGGACTAGCGGCCTCCTACGAGCAGTACTTC. This translates into CASSPSGLAASYEQYF.